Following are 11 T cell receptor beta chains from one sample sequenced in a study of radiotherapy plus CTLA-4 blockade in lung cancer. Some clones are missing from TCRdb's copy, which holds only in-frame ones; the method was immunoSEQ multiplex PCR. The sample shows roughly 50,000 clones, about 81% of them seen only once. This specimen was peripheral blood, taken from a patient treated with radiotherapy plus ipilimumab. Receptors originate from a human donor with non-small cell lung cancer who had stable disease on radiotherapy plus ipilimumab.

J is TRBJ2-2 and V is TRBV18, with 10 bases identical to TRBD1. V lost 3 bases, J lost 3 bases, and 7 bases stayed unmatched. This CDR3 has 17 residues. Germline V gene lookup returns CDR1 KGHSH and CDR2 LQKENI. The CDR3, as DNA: TGTGCCAGCTCACCGAGATCCGGGACAGGGGACACCGGGGAGCTGTTTTTT. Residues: CASSPRSGTGDTGELFF.

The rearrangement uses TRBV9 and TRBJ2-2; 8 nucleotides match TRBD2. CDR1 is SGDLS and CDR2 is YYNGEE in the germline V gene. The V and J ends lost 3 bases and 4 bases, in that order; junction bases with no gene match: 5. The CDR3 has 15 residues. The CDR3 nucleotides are TGTGCCAGCAGCGCCAGGACTAGCCCCACCGGGGAGCTGTTTTTT. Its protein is CASSARTSPTGELFF.

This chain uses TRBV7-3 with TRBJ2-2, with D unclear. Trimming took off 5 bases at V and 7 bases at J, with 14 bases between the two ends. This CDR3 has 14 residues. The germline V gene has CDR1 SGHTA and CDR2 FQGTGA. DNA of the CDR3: TGTGCCAGCAGCCCAACGAGCAGAGGCGGGGAGCTGTTTTTT. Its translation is CASSPTSRGGELFF.

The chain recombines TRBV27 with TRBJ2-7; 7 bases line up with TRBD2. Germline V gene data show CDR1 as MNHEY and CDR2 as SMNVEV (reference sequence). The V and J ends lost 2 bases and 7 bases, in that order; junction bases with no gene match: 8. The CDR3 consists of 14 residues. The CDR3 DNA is TGTGCCAGCAGTTTACCCGGACGGACTAGGGAGCAGTACTTC. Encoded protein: CASSLPGRTREQYF.

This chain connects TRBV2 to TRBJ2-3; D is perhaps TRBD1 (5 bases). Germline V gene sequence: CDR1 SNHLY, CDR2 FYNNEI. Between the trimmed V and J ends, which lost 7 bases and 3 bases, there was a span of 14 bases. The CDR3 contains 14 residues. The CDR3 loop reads CASKTVYLTDTQYF. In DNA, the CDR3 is TGTGCCAGCAAGACAGTTTACTTAACAGATACGCAGTATTTT.

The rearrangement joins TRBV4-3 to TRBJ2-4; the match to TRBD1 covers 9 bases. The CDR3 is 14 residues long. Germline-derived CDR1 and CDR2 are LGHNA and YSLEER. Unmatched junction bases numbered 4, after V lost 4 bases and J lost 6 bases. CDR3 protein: CASSPGQGLNIQYF. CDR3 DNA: TGCGCCAGCAGCCCAGGACAGGGGCTAAACATTCAGTACTTC.

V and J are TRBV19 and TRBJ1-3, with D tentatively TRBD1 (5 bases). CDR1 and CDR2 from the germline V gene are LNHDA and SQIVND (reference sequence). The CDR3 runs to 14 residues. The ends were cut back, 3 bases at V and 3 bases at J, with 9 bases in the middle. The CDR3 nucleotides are TGTGCCAGTAGTATTGGACAACTTGGAAACACCATATATTTT. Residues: CASSIGQLGNTIYF.

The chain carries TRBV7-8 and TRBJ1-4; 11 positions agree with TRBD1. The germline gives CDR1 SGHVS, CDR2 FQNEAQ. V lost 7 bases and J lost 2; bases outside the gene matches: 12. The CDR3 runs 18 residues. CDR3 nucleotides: TGTGCCAGCAACGAATTACCGGGACAGGGGGTTACTAATGAAAAACTGTTTTTT. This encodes CASNELPGQGVTNEKLFF. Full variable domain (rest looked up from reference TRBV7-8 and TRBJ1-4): GAGVSQSPRYKVAKRGQDVALRCDPISGHVSLFWYQQALGQGPEFLTYFQNEAQLDKSGLPSDRFFAERPEGSVSTLKIQRTQQEDSAVYLCASNELPGQGVTNEKLFFGSGTQLSVL.

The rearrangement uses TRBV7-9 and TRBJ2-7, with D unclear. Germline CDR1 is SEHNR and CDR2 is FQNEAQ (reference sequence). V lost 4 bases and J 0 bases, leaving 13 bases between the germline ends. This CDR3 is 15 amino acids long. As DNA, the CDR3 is TGTGCCAGCAGCTCGACCCTACGGAGCTCCTACGAGCAGTACTTC. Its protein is CASSSTLRSSYEQYF.

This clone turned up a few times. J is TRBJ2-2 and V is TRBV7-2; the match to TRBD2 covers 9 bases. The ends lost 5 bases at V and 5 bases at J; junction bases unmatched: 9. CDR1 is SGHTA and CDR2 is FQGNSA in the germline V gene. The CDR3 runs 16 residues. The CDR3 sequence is CASSLGGGRGTGELFF. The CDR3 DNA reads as TGTGCCAGCAGCCTAGGGGGCGGGAGGGGAACCGGGGAGCTGTTTTTT. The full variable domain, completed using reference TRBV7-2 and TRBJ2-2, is GAGVSQSPSNKVTEKGKDVELRCDPISGHTALYWYRQSLGQGLEFLIYFQGNSAPDKSGLPSDRFSAERTGGSVSTLTIQRTQQEDSAVYLCASSLGGGRGTGELFFGEGSRLTVL.

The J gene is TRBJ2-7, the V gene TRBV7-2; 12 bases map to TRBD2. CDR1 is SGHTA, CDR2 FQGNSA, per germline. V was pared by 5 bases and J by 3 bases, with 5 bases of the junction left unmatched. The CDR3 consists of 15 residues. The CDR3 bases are TGTGCCAGCAGCCCTCTAGCGGGAGGGTTCTACGAGCAGTACTTC. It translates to CASSPLAGGFYEQYF.